One and the same sample provided the 11 T cell receptor beta chains below, sequenced in a study of shared clonotypes between healthy human individuals. Data came from immunoSEQ multiplex PCR; TCRdb stores just in-frame clones and leaves some out. This table has approximately 2.3 million clones, roughly 93% appearing once. The specimen was naive CD4+ T cells from PBMCs. As for subset: CD45RA+ positively selected. The receptors originated from a man in his late teens or twenties in good health. Some clones in this sample may be carry-over from other donors' samples.

The rearrangement links TRBV5-1 to TRBJ2-4, with 10 bases aligning to TRBD2. The CDR3 covers 16 residues. V dropped 4 bases and J dropped 3; count of bases not matched to a gene: 7. CDR1 and CDR2 from the germline V gene are SGHRS and YFSETQ. The CDR3 DNA sequence: TGCGCCAGCAGCCCCGGACTAGCGGCTCTCAAAAACATTCAGTACTTC. It yields the protein CASSPGLAALKNIQYF.

The DNA for the CDR3 is TGTGCCAGCAGTTTATATGGGGGGCGGATCCAAGAGACCCAGTACTTC. This codes for CASSLYGGRIQETQYF. This chain links TRBV28 with TRBJ2-5; D possibly uses TRBD1 or TRBD2 (6 bases each). Germline V CDR1 and CDR2: MDHEN, SYDVKM. The CDR3 extends over 16 amino acids. V lost 1 base and J lost 1, with 13 bases in between. Drawing the rest from reference TRBV28 and TRBJ2-5, the complete variable domain is DVKVTQSSRYLVKRTGEKVFLECVQDMDHENMFWYRQDPGLGLRLIYFSYDVKMKEKGDIPEGYSVSREKKERFSLILESASTNQTSMYLCASSLYGGRIQETQYFGPGTRLLVL.

The V and J genes are TRBV28 and TRBJ1-2; D gene ambiguous. V gave up 3 bases and J gave up 6 bases, with 11 bases separating them. The CDR3 length is 13 residues. Per germline, CDR1 MDHEN and CDR2 SYDVKM. The CDR3 spells CASSLYHRDGYTF. The CDR3 nucleotides are TGTGCCAGCAGTTTGTATCATAGGGATGGCTACACCTTC.

The V and J genes are TRBV10-2 and TRBJ2-1, with 9 positions matching TRBD2. The CDR3 is made up of 17 amino acids. V gave up 2 bases and J gave up 4 bases; unmatched junction bases: 9. The germline V gene encodes CDR1 WSHSY and CDR2 SAAADI. This chain's CDR3 is CASSEIYLAGRYNEQFF. In DNA, the CDR3 is TGCGCCAGCAGTGAGATTTACCTAGCGGGACGGTACAATGAGCAGTTCTTC.

The V gene is TRBV7-8, the J gene TRBJ2-5; 8 bases align to TRBD1. CDR3 size: 16 residues. Germline V gene data show CDR1 as SGHVS and CDR2 as FQNEAQ. V lost 3 bases and J lost 4; bases outside the gene matches: 10. The CDR3: CASSFRPGQETETQYF. CDR3 DNA sequence: TGTGCCAGCAGCTTCCGTCCGGGACAGGAAACAGAGACCCAGTACTTC. Based on the CDR3 plus reference TRBV7-8 and TRBJ2-5, the full variable domain is GAGVSQSPRYKVAKRGQDVALRCDPISGHVSLFWYQQALGQGPEFLTYFQNEAQLDKSGLPSDRFFAERPEGSVSTLKIQRTQQEDSAVYLCASSFRPGQETETQYFGPGTRLLVL.

This chain connects TRBV7-6 to TRBJ2-1; D is uncertain. The V end was cut by 5 bases, the J end by 9 bases, with 8 bases between. From germline, CDR1 is SGHVS and CDR2 FNYEAQ. This CDR3 has 11 amino acids. The CDR3 reads CASSRSSEQFF. The CDR3 coding sequence is TGTGCCAGCAGCCGTAGTAGTGAGCAGTTCTTC.

The chain employs TRBV5-1 and TRBJ1-3; weak D call: TRBD1 (5 bases). Trimming took off 0 bases at V and 2 bases at J, with 12 bases between the two ends. CDR1 SGHRS and CDR2 YFSETQ come from the germline V gene. The CDR3 has 16 amino acids. This CDR3 reads CASSLEGAGAGNTIYF. The DNA of the CDR3 is TGCGCCAGCAGCTTGGAAGGGGCGGGCGCTGGAAACACCATATATTTT.

Concerning this clone: Other DNA sequences in the same sample also yield this CDR3. The chain uses TRBV7-8 and TRBJ1-1, with D unclear. Germline loops: CDR1 SGHVS, CDR2 FQNEAQ. This CDR3 contains 14 residues. V shed 5 bases and J shed 1 base, with 11 bases lying between them. The CDR3 DNA follows: TGTGCCAGCAGCCTACGGACTGGGAACACTGAAGCTTTCTTT. Amino acids: CASSLRTGNTEAFF.

This rearrangement joins TRBV2 to TRBJ2-2; tentatively, D is TRBD2 (5 bases). Between the trimmed V and J ends, which lost 7 bases and 7 bases, there was a span of 19 bases. Germline loops: CDR1 SNHLY, CDR2 FYNNEI. CDR3 size: 15 residues. The CDR3 DNA reads TGTGCCAGCACAAAAGAACCCGGGATCAGCGGGGAGCTGTTTTTT. Protein sequence: CASTKEPGISGELFF.

The J gene is TRBJ2-1, the V gene TRBV5-1, with D possibly TRBD1 on 5 matching bases. CDR3 length: 16 residues. The V gene's germline CDR1 is SGHRS and CDR2 YFSETQ. Trimming stripped 3 bases from V and 2 bases from J, with 15 bases between. Written as DNA, the CDR3 is TGCGCCAGCAGCTCTCAAGGGGTACTAACCTACAATGAGCAGTTCTTC. This translates into CASSSQGVLTYNEQFF.

On this clone: Distinct nucleotide sequences in the sample also encode this CDR3. DNA for the CDR3: TGTGCCAGCAGTCTTCAGGGGGGGGAGACCCAGTACTTC. Protein product: CASSLQGGETQYF. The chain is built from TRBV6-1 and TRBJ2-5; D is perhaps TRBD1 or TRBD2 (7 bases each). CDR1 and CDR2 from the germline V gene are MNHNS and SASEGT. Trimming stripped 5 bases from V and 5 bases from J, with 12 bases between. CDR3 length equals 13 residues.